This T cell receptor (beta chain) was captured in a study of T-cell memory formation after mild COVID-19. Study-level information: TCR clusters were largely donor specific.

The V gene end was trimmed by 0 bases and the J gene end by 5 bases; junction bases not matched to a gene: 7. The CDR3 has 17 residues. Looked up from germline, CDR1 is MNHEY and CDR2 is SVGAGI. TCRdb independently ran MiXCR on the 5' RACE reads; one entry per CDR3 protein. In the table there are under 200,000 distinct CDR3 sequences, over 10% of which are singletons. Findings and limits, study-wide: Shrinking CD4+ clones were chiefly CM and EM; CD8+ ones were chiefly EMRA.

Details on this clonotype: Its antigen is as yet unknown.

This TCR came from a man aged 18 to 29 who had mild COVID-19 (a few samples of this study predate the infection). Cell type and time point are not known. The chain recombines TRBV6-5 with TRBJ2-5, with 12 bases lining up with TRBD2. Sequencing was performed on PBMCs or a T cell subset sorted from them (not recorded which). CDR3 nucleotide sequence: TGTGCCAGCAGTTACTCGGCTAGCGGGGGGGCCGGTGAGACCCAGTACTTC. Residues: CASSYSASGGAGETQYF.